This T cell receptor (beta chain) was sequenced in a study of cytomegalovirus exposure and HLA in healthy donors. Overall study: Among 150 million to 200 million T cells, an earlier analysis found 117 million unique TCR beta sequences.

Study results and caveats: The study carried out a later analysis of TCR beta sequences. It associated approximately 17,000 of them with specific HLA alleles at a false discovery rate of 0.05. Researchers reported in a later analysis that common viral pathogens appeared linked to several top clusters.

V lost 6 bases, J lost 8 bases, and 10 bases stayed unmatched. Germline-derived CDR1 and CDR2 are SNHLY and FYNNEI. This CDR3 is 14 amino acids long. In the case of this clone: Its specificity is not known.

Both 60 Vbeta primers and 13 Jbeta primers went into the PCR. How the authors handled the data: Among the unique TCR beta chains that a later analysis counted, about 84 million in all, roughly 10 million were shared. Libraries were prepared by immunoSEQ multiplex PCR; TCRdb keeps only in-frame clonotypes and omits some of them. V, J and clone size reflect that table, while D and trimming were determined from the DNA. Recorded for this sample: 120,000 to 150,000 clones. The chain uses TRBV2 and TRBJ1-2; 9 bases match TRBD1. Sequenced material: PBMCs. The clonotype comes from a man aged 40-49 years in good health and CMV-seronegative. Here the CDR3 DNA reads TGTGCCAGCAGGCCTCCACAGGGGGCCGGAGGCTACACCTTC. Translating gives CASRPPQGAGGYTF.